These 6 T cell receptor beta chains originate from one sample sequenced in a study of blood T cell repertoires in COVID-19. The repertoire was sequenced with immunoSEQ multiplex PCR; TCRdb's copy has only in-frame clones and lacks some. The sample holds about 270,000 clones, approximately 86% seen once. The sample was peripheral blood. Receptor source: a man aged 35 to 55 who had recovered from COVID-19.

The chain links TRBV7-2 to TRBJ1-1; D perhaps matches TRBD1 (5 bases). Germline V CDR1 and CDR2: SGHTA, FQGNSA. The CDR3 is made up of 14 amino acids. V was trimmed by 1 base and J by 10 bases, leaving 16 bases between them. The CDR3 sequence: CASSLGIVQGVAFF. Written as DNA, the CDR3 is TGTGCCAGCAGCTTAGGCATCGTTCAGGGCGTAGCTTTCTTT.

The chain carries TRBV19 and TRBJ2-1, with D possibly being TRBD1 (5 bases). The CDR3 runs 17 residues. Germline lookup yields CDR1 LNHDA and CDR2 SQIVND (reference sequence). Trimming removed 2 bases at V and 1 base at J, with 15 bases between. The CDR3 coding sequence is TGTGCCAGTAGTATAATAGTTAGCAGGGTATCCTACAATGAGCAGTTCTTC. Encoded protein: CASSIIVSRVSYNEQFF. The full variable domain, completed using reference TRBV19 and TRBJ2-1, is DGGITQSPKYLFRKEGQNVTLSCEQNLNHDAMYWYRQDPGQGLRLIYYSQIVNDFQKGDIAEGYSVSREKKESFPLTVTSAQKNPTAFYLCASSIIVSRVSYNEQFFGPGTRLTVL.

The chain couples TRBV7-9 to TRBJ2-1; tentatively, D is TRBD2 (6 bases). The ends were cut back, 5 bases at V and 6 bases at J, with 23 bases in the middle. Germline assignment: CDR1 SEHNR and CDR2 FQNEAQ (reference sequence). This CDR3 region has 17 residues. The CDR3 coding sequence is TGTGCCAGCAGCCCTAGCGCGGGTGCCCGACTCTTCAATGAGCAGTTCTTC. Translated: CASSPSAGARLFNEQFF.

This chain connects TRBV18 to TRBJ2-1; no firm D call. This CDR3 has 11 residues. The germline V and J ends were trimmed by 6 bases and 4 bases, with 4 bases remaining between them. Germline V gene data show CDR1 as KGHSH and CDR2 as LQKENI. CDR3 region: CASSLYNEQFF. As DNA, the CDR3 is TGTGCCAGCTCCCTTTACAATGAGCAGTTCTTC. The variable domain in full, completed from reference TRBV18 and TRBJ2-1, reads NAGVMQNPRHLVRRRGQEARLRCSPMKGHSHVYWYRQLPEEGLKFMVYLQKENIIDESGMPKERFSAEFPKEGPSILRIQQVVRGDSAAYFCASSLYNEQFFGPGTRLTVL.

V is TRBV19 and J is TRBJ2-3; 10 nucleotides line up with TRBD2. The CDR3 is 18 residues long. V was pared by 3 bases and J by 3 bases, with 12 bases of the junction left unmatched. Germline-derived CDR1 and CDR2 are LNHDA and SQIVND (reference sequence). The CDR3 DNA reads TGTGCCAGTAGTATTCGGCTAGCGGGAGCACGAATGACAGATACGCAGTATTTT. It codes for CASSIRLAGARMTDTQYF.

The CDR3 bases are TGTGCCAGCAGCTTAGCAGGGCGCGAGCAGTACTTC. Protein sequence: CASSLAGREQYF. The V call is TRBV11-3, the J call TRBJ2-7; TRBD1 might be the D (5 bases). Looked up from germline, CDR1 is SGHNT and CDR2 is YENEEA. This CDR3 comprises 12 residues. The V gene lost 1 base and the J gene lost 6 bases, with 7 bases spanning the gap. Full variable domain (remainder filled in from reference TRBV11-3 and TRBJ2-7): EAGVVQSPRYKIIEKKQPVAFWCNPISGHNTLYWYLQNLGQGPELLIRYENEEAVDDSQLPKDRFSAERLKGVDSTLKIQPAELGDSAVYLCASSLAGREQYFGPGTRLTVT.